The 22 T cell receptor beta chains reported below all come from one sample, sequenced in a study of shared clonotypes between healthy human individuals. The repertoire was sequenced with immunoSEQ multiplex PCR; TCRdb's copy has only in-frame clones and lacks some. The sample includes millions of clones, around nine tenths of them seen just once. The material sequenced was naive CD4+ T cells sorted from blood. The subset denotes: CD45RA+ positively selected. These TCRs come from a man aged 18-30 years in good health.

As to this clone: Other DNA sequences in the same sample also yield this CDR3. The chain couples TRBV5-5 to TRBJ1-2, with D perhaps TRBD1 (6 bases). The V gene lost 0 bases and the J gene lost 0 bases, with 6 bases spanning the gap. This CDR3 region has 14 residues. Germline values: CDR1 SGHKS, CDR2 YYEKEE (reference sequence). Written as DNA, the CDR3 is TGTGCCAGCAGCTTGGACAGGGCTAACTATGGCTACACCTTC. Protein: CASSLDRANYGYTF.

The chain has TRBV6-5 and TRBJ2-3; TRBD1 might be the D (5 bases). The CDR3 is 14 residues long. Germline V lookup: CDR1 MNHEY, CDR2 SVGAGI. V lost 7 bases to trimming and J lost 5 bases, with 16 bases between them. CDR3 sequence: CASIGRVEGDTQYF. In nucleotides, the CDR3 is TGTGCCAGCATCGGCAGGGTCGAAGGAGATACGCAGTATTTT.

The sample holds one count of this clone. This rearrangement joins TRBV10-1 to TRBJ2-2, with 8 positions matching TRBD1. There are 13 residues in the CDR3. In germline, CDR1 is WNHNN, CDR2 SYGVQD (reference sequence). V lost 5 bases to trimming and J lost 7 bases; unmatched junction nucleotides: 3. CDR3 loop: CASSQGAIGELFF. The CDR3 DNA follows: TGCGCCAGCAGTCAGGGGGCGATCGGGGAGCTGTTTTTT.

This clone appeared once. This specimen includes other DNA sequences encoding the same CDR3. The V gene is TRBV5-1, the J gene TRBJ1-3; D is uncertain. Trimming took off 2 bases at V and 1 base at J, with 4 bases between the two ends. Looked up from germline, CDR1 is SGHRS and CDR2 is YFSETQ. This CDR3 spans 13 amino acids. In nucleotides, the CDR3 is TGCGCCAGCAGCTTAGGGTCTGGAAACACCATATATTTT. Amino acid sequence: CASSLGSGNTIYF.

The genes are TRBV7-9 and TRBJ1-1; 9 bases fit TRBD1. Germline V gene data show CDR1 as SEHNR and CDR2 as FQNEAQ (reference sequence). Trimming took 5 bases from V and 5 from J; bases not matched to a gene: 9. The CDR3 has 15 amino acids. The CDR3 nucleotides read TGTGCCAGCAGCACCGCCACAGGGGGCGGAACTGAAGCTTTCTTT. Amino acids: CASSTATGGGTEAFF. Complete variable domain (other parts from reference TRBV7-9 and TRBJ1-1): DTGVSQNPRHKITKRGQNVTFRCDPISEHNRLYWYRQTLGQGPEFLTYFQNEAQLEKSRLLSDRFSAERPKGSFSTLEIQRTEQGDSAMYLCASSTATGGGTEAFFGQGTRLTVV.

For the CDR3, the DNA is TGTGCCAGCAGCGTAGATAGCCTTGACTATGGCTACACCTTC. This gives the protein CASSVDSLDYGYTF. The gene calls are TRBV9 and TRBJ1-2; D is ambiguous. V dropped 0 bases and J dropped 3 bases, with 9 bases sitting between them. The CDR3 sequence is 14 residues long. Germline lookup yields CDR1 SGDLS and CDR2 YYNGEE.

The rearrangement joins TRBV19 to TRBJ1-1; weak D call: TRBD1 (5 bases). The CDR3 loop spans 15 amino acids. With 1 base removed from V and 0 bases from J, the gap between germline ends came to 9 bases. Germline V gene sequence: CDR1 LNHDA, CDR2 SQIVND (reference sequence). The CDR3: CASSIGGSMNTEAFF. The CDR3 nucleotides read TGTGCCAGTAGTATAGGGGGCAGTATGAACACTGAAGCTTTCTTT.

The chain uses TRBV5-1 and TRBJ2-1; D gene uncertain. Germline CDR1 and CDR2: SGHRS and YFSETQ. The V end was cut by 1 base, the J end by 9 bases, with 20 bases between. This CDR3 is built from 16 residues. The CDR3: CASSLRASEGVGEQFF. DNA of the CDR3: TGCGCCAGCAGCTTGAGGGCCAGCGAAGGCGTCGGTGAGCAGTTCTTC. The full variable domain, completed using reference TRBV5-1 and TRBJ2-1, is KAGVTQTPRYLIKTRGQQVTLSCSPISGHRSVSWYQQTPGQGLQFLFEYFSETQRNKGNFPGRFSGRQFSNSRSEMNVSTLELGDSALYLCASSLRASEGVGEQFFGPGTRLTVL.

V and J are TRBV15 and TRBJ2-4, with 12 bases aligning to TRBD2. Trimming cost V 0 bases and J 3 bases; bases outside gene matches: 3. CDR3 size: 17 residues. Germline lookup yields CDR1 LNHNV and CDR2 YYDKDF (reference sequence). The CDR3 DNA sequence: TGTGCCACCAGCAGAGATTTGACTAGCGGGAGCAAAAACATTCAGTACTTC. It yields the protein CATSRDLTSGSKNIQYF.

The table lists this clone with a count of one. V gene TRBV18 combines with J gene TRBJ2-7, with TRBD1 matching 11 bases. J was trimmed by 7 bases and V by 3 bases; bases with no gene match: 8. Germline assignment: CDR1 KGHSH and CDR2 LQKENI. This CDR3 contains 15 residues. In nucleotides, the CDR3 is TGTGCCAGCTCACCCCTCGGACAGGGGGCTAGTGAGCAGTACTTC. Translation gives CASSPLGQGASEQYF.

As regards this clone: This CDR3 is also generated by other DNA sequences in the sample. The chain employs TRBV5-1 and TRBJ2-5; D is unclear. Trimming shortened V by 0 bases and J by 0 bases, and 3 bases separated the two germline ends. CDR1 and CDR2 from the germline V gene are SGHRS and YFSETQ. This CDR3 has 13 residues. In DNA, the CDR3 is TGCGCCAGCAGCTTGGGTAACCAAGAGACCCAGTACTTC. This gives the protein CASSLGNQETQYF. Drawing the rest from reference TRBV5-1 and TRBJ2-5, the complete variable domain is KAGVTQTPRYLIKTRGQQVTLSCSPISGHRSVSWYQQTPGQGLQFLFEYFSETQRNKGNFPGRFSGRQFSNSRSEMNVSTLELGDSALYLCASSLGNQETQYFGPGTRLLVL.

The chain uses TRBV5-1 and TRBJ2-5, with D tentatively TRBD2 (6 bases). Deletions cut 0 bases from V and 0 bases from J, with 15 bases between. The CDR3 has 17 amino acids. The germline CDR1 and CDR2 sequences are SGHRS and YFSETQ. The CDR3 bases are TGCGCCAGCAGCTTGGCTTCTGGGGGGATATACCAAGAGACCCAGTACTTC. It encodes CASSLASGGIYQETQYF.

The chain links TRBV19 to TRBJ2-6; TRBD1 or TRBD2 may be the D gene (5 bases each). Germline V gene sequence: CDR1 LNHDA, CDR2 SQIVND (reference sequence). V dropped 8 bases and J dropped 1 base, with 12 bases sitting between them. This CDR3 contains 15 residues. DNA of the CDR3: TGTGCCAGTTGGGGGTTTTTATCTGGGGCCAACGTCCTGACTTTC. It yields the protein CASWGFLSGANVLTF. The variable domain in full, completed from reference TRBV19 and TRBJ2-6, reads DGGITQSPKYLFRKEGQNVTLSCEQNLNHDAMYWYRQDPGQGLRLIYYSQIVNDFQKGDIAEGYSVSREKKESFPLTVTSAQKNPTAFYLCASWGFLSGANVLTFGAGSRLTVL.

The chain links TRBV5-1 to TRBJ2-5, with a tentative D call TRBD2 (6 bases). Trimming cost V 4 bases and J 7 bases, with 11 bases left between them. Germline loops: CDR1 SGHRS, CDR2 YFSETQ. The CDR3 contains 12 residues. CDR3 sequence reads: CASSPDGGTQYF. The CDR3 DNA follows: TGCGCCAGCAGCCCGGACGGGGGGACCCAGTACTTC. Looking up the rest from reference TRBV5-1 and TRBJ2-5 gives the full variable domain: KAGVTQTPRYLIKTRGQQVTLSCSPISGHRSVSWYQQTPGQGLQFLFEYFSETQRNKGNFPGRFSGRQFSNSRSEMNVSTLELGDSALYLCASSPDGGTQYFGPGTRLLVL.

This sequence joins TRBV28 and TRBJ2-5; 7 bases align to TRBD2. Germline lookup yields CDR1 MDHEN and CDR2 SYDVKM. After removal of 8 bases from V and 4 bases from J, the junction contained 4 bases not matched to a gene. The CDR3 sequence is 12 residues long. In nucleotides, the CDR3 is TGTGCCAGCCGGGGAGGGGTAGAGACCCAGTACTTC. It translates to CASRGGVETQYF.

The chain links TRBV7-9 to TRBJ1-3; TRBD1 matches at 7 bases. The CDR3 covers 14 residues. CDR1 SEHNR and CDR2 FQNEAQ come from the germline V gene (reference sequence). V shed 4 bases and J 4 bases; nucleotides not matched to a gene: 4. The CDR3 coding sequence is TGTGCCAGCAGCTCTCAGGGGGGAGGAAACACCATATATTTT. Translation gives CASSSQGGGNTIYF.

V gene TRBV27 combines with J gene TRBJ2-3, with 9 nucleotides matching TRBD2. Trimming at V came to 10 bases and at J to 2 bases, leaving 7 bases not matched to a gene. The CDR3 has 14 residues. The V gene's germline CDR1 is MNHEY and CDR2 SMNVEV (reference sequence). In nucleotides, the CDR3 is TGTGCCACCGGACTAGCGAGGTCCACAGATACGCAGTATTTT. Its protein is CATGLARSTDTQYF.

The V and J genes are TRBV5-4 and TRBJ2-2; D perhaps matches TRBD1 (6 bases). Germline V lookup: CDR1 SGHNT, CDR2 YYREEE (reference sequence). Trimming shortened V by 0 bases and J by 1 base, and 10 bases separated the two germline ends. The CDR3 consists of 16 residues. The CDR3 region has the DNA TGTGCCAGCAGCTTGGTTCACAGGGTGAACACCGGGGAGCTGTTTTTT. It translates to CASSLVHRVNTGELFF.

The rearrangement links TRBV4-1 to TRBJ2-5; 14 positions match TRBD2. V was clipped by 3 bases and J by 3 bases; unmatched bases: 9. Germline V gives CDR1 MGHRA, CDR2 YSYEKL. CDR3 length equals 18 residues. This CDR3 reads CASSQAFGLAGGKETQYF. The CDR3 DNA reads TGCGCCAGCAGCCAGGCATTCGGACTAGCGGGGGGAAAAGAGACCCAGTACTTC.

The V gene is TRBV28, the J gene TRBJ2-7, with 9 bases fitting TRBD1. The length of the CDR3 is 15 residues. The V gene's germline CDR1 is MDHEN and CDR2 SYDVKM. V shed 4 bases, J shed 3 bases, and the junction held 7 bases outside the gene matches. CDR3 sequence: CASSSHGTGHYEQYF. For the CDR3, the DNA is TGTGCCAGCAGTTCCCACGGGACAGGGCACTACGAGCAGTACTTC.

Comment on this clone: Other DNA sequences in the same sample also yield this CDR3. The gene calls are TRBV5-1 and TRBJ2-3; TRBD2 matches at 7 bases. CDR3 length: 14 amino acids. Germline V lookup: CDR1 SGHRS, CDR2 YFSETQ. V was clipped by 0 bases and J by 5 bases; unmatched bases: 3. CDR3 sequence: CASSLERGGDTQYF. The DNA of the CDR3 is TGCGCCAGCAGCTTGGAGCGGGGAGGAGATACGCAGTATTTT. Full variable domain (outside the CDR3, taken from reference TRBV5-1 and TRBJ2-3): KAGVTQTPRYLIKTRGQQVTLSCSPISGHRSVSWYQQTPGQGLQFLFEYFSETQRNKGNFPGRFSGRQFSNSRSEMNVSTLELGDSALYLCASSLERGGDTQYFGPGTRLTVL.

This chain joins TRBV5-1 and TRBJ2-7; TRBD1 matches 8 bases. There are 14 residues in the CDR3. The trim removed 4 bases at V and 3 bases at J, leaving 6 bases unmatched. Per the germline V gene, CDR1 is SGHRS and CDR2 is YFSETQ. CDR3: CASSTRDRRYEQYF. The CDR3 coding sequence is TGCGCCAGCAGCACCCGGGACAGGCGCTACGAGCAGTACTTC.